Following are 10 T cell receptor beta chains from one sample sequenced in a study of identical twins. TCRdb re-analysed the 5' RACE reads in MiXCR, keeping a single row per CDR3 protein. The sample carries about 460,000 distinct CDR3 sequences, 12% to 15% recorded once. This same sample was also taken into another study, of yellow fever vaccine responses in identical twins.

Sequenced sample: CD4+ T cells sorted from blood. These receptors all stem from a woman aged 18-35 years in good health.

The J gene is TRBJ2-7, the V gene TRBV6-2 or TRBV6-3; 14 bases map to TRBD2. Germline CDR1 and CDR2: MNHEY and SVGEGT. V was pared by 3 bases and J by 6 bases, with 10 bases of the junction left unmatched. The CDR3 is 17 amino acids. The CDR3, as DNA: TGTGCCAGCAGTTATACGGGGACTAGCGGGAGACTCCGCGAGCAGTACTTC. Its translation: CASSYTGTSGRLREQYF.

The chain joins TRBV20-1 to TRBJ2-7; D unresolved. This CDR3 spans 12 amino acids. V lost 0 bases to trimming and J lost 4 bases, with 7 bases between them. Germline loops: CDR1 DFQATT, CDR2 SNEGSKA (reference sequence). The CDR3 nucleotides read TGCAGTGCTAGAGATTTGGTGTACGAGCAGTACTTC. Amino acid sequence: CSARDLVYEQYF.

With respect to this clonotype: Relative to the germline gene, one junction end is altered; a read error may explain this. The chain couples TRBV4-3 to TRBJ2-7; perhaps D is TRBD1 or TRBD2 (5 bases each). The CDR3 consists of 15 residues. CDR1 is LGHNA and CDR2 is YSLEER in the germline V gene. The CDR3 DNA sequence: TGCGCCAGCAGCCAAGATTGGGGGAATCCCTACGAGCTGTACTTC. Translating it yields CASSQDWGNPYELYF.

This clonotype was detected ten times or more. The chain uses TRBV6-2 or TRBV6-3 and TRBJ2-2, with 9 bases aligning to TRBD1. Germline V gene data show CDR1 as MNHEY and CDR2 as SVGEGT. The CDR3 loop spans 15 amino acids. Trimming cost V 5 bases and J 5 bases; bases outside gene matches: 6. The CDR3 sequence is CASSVDRGYTGELFF. The CDR3 DNA follows: TGTGCCAGCAGTGTGGACAGGGGCTATACCGGGGAGCTGTTTTTT.

This clonotype was observed a few times. CDR3 bases: TGTGCCAGCAGCTTAGAACATGTGGTGGTCTTACCGTCCTACGAGCAGTACTTC. Its translation: CASSLEHVVVLPSYEQYF. The gene calls are TRBV7-8 and TRBJ2-7; D is ambiguous. The CDR3 extends over 18 amino acids. V was clipped by 1 base and J by 1 base, with 20 bases between them. From germline, CDR1 is SGHVS and CDR2 FQNEAQ.

This chain links TRBV11-3 with TRBJ2-1, with 10 bases fitting TRBD2. Germline V lookup: CDR1 SGHNT, CDR2 YENEEA. V shed 2 bases, J shed 2 bases, and the junction held 3 bases outside the gene matches. This CDR3 has 16 residues. This CDR3 reads CASSLLAGVAYNEQFF. The DNA of the CDR3 is TGTGCCAGCAGCTTACTAGCGGGAGTTGCCTACAATGAGCAGTTCTTC.

This clonotype has at least ten counts. This rearrangement joins TRBV20-1 to TRBJ1-5; tentative D call: TRBD1 (5 bases). Trimming shortened V by 0 bases and J by 5 bases, and 11 bases separated the two germline ends. The CDR3 runs to 14 residues. From germline, CDR1 is DFQATT and CDR2 SNEGSKA (reference sequence). The CDR3 region has the DNA TGCAGTGCTAGAGAACCTCGGGGGGATCAGCCCCAGCATTTT. Protein product: CSAREPRGDQPQHF.

The rearrangement uses TRBV11-2 and TRBJ2-5; 7 bases line up with TRBD1. The CDR3 length is 15 residues. In germline, CDR1 is SGHAT, CDR2 FQNNGV. The J segment lost 4 bases and the V segment lost 6 bases, leaving 11 bases of the junction unmatched. CDR3 in DNA: TGTGCCAGCAGTCGTGCGATAACAGGGGTAGAGACCCAGTACTTC. It yields the protein CASSRAITGVETQYF.

The genes are TRBV2 and TRBJ1-4; TRBD1 might be the D (6 bases). This CDR3 has 13 residues. The V end lost 4 bases, the J end lost 10 bases, and 13 bases lay between the germline ends. Germline values: CDR1 SNHLY, CDR2 FYNNEI. The CDR3, as DNA: TGTGCCAGCAGTGCGGGGGCTGTGGGAAAACTGTTTTTT. Protein product: CASSAGAVGKLFF. The full variable domain, rest sourced from reference TRBV2 and TRBJ1-4, is EPEVTQTPSHQVTQMGQEVILRCVPISNHLYFYWYRQILGQKVEFLVSFYNNEISEKSEIFDDQFSVERPDGSNFTLKIRSTKLEDSAMYFCASSAGAVGKLFFGSGTQLSVL.

CDR3 in amino acids: CASSYLLQQFF. Written as DNA, the CDR3 is TGTGCCAGCAGTTACCTCCTTCAGCAGTTCTTC. The chain joins TRBV6-5 to TRBJ2-1; D gene unclear. V lost 2 bases and J 11 bases, leaving 7 bases between the germline ends. CDR1 and CDR2 (germline): MNHEY, SVGAGI. The CDR3 totals 11 residues.